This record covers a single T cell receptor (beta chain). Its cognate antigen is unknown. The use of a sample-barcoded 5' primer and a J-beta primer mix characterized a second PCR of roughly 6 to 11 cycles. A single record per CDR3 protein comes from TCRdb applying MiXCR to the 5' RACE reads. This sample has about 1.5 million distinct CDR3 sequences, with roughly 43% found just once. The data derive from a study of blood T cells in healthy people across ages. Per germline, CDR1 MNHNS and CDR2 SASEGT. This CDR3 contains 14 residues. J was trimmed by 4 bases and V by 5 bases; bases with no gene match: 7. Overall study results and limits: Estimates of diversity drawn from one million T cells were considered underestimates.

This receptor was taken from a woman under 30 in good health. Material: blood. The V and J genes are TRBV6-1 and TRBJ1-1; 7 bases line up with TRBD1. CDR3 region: CASSRQGEATEAFF. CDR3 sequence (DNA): TGTGCCAGCAGTCGACAGGGAGAGGCCACTGAAGCTTTCTTT.